The T cell receptor (beta chain) described here comes from a study of T-cell memory formation after mild COVID-19. TCRdb ran MiXCR on the 5' RACE reads and lists one entry per CDR3 protein. The data hold a few hundred thousand distinct CDR3 sequences, with roughly 25% observed a single time. Trimming took 2 bases from V and 8 from J; bases not matched to a gene: 13. This CDR3 has 16 amino acids. Germline values: CDR1 GTSNPN, CDR2 SVGIG (reference sequence). The chain couples TRBV30 to TRBJ2-1; 9 nucleotides line up with TRBD2. The receptor's source is an adult woman who had mild COVID-19 (a few samples of this study predate the infection). Cell type and time point are not known. Sequenced material: PBMCs or a T cell subset sorted from them (not recorded which). The CDR3 region has the DNA TGTGCCTGGAGTCCCCTCGACAGCGGGGGGATCGATGAGCAGTTCTTC. Encoded protein: CAWSPLDSGGIDEQFF.